This TCR beta chain emerged from a study of molecular identifiers for immune sequencing clone quantification. Using its own MiXCR run on the PCR reads, TCRdb lists one record per CDR3 protein. The sample lists about 630,000 distinct CDR3 sequences; 25% were seen once. V dropped 2 bases and J dropped 4 bases, with 12 bases sitting between them. The CDR3 is 14 residues long. Germline loops: CDR1 ENHRY, CDR2 SYGVKD. The source material was naive CD8+ T cells from blood, with Jurkat cell RNA spiked in. Subset specified: FACS-sorted CD8+CD4-CCR7+CD45RA+ naive T cells. The sequence was obtained from a human donor in good health. Some libraries in this study had Jurkat cell RNA spiked in. V and J are TRBV10-3 and TRBJ2-7, with no clear D. The CDR3 region is CAISEDWVLYEQYF. DNA of the CDR3: TGTGCCATCAGTGAGGACTGGGTGCTTTACGAGCAGTACTTC.